This T cell receptor (beta chain) comes out of a study of T cell changes during pregnancy in multiple sclerosis. The assay was immunoSEQ multiplex PCR, and TCRdb's table has in-frame clones only and misses some. Here the sample spans 40,000 to 55,000 clones, 80% to 95% being singletons. Trimming cost V 7 bases and J 0 bases, with 25 bases left between them. This CDR3 has 19 amino acids. CDR1 is SGHDT and CDR2 is YYEEEE in the germline V gene. This clonotype was obtained from a female donor with multiple sclerosis, enrolled in a pregnancy study. The specimen was CD8+ T cells from peripheral blood mononuclear cells, collected after pregnancy. The chain joins TRBV5-6 to TRBJ1-4; D uncertain. The CDR3 protein is CASGLSGRVSSATNEKLFF. CDR3 bases: TGTGCCAGCGGCCTCTCGGGGAGGGTCTCTTCTGCAACTAATGAAAAACTGTTTTTT.